The entry below describes one T cell receptor beta chain. This sample is part of a study of control samples from healthy donors and cancer patients. The method was immunoSEQ multiplex PCR; TCRdb's version includes in-frame clones alone and lacks a portion of them. This sample carries more than 85,000 clones, approximately 84% of them seen once, and the ten largest clones take more than 30%. The ends lost 2 bases at V and 6 bases at J; junction bases unmatched: 13. The CDR3 is 17 amino acids. Looked up from germline, CDR1 is SNHLY and CDR2 is FYNNEI. The chain couples TRBV2 to TRBJ2-3, with 8 nucleotides matching TRBD2. The clonotype originates from a man between 65 and 85 years old with lung cancer. Sequencing was done on a sample of PBMCs. The CDR3, as DNA: TGTGCCAGCAGTGAAATATATCGACGGGGGGGCCCCGATACGCAGTATTTT. Residues: CASSEIYRRGGPDTQYF.